A selection of T cell receptor beta chains follows, all from one sample in a study of shared clonotypes between healthy human individuals. TCRdb keeps only in-frame clones here, not all; method: immunoSEQ multiplex PCR. The sample holds 520,000 or so clones; 70% to 80% are singletons and the top ten take over 10%. Material for sequencing was PBMCs. These receptors were obtained from a woman between 40 and 50 years old in good health. Some clones in this sample may be carry-over from other donors' samples. Both conserved end residues are part of each CDR3. Each record gives: V gene, J gene, D gene, clone size, CDR3 DNA, CDR3 protein. The D gene is left open where the match is weak. Only some rows state a clone size, as once, few, many or a class for expanded clones.

TRBV4-3,TRBJ1-5,TRBD1,many,TGCGCCAGCAGCCAAGATTCGAGACAGGGTTATCAGCCCCAGCATTTT,CASSQDSRQGYQPQHF
TRBV7-2,TRBJ2-2,NA,many,TGTGCCAGCAGCTTCACACCAACAGGGTCGGCCGGGGAGCTGTTTTTT,CASSFTPTGSAGELFF
TRBV5-4,TRBJ2-5,TRBD2,NA,TGTGCCAGCAGCCTAGCGGGGTTCCAAGAGACCCAGTACTTC,CASSLAGFQETQYF
TRBV11-2,TRBJ2-3,TRBD2,many,TGTGCCAGCAGCGTTCTACTAGCGGGACACACAGATACGCAGTATTTT,CASSVLLAGHTDTQYF
TRBV30,TRBJ1-4,NA,few,TGTGCCTGGAGCCGCAGGATCGAAGAAAAACTGTTTTTT,CAWSRRIEEKLFF
TRBV7-3,TRBJ2-1,NA,NA,TGTGCCAGCAGCGAGACTGCAGACTTACTAGTGGATGAGCAGTTCTTC,CASSETADLLVDEQFF
TRBV4-2,TRBJ2-5,TRBD2,few,TGTGCCAGCAGCCCATCAACCGGGACTAGCGGGGAGACCCAGTACTTC,CASSPSTGTSGETQYF
TRBV4-1,TRBJ2-7,TRBD1,NA,TGCGCCAGCAGCCAAGTCCTCCATGACAGGGGGAAAGGCGAGCAGTACTTC,CASSQVLHDRGKGEQYF
TRBV25-1,TRBJ1-2,TRBD1,NA,TGTGCCAGCAGACCGACAGGGAGGAACTATGGCTACACCTTC,CASRPTGRNYGYTF
TRBV4-3,TRBJ2-3,NA,once,TGCGCCACAAGAGACTTATTGGAGGGGACAAGCAGCACAGATACGCAGTATTTT,CATRDLLEGTSSTDTQYF
TRBV10-2,TRBJ2-1,NA,NA,TGCGCCAGCAGTGAAGTGGGAGGGGGCTACAATGAGCAGTTCTTC,CASSEVGGGYNEQFF
TRBV6-1,TRBJ2-6,TRBD1,few,TGTGCCAGCAGTGAAGCGCAAGGGACAGGAGCATTCTCTGGGGCCAACGTCCTGACTTTC,CASSEAQGTGAFSGANVLTF
TRBV18,TRBJ2-7,TRBD1,NA,TGTGCCAGCTCACCCGGACAGGGCGAGCAGTACTTC,CASSPGQGEQYF
TRBV5-4,TRBJ2-1,NA,NA,TGTGCCAGCAGCTTGGGGATTCTCTACAATGAGCAGTTCTTC,CASSLGILYNEQFF
TRBV27,TRBJ2-1,TRBD2,NA,TGTGCCAGCAGTTCCCTAGCGGGAGGCCTTACTAGTGTCGATGAGCAGTTCTTC,CASSSLAGGLTSVDEQFF
TRBV10-2,TRBJ2-7,TRBD2,NA,TGCGCCAGCAGTGCGACCCAAGGGGCTAGCGGGAGGTCCTACGAGCAGTACTTC,CASSATQGASGRSYEQYF
TRBV11-3,TRBJ2-3,NA,NA,TGTGCCAGCAGCGGCGGGCAGCCCACAGATACGCAGTATTTT,CASSGGQPTDTQYF
TRBV7-9,TRBJ2-1,TRBD2,NA,TGTGCCAGCAGCCCTAGCGGGAACCAAAAGTTCTTC,CASSPSGNQKFF
TRBV4-2,TRBJ1-5,TRBD1,NA,TGTGCCAGCAGCCAAGACTGGACAGGGGGAATTCAACCCCAGCATTTT,CASSQDWTGGIQPQHF
TRBV5-1,TRBJ2-1,NA,NA,TGCGCCAGCAGCCCCGGGACTTCGAGCATGTGGCAGTTCTTC,CASSPGTSSMWQFF
TRBV2,TRBJ2-1,TRBD1,NA,TGTGCCAGCAAACCGGGACAGGGGTTTGATGAGCAGTTCTTC,CASKPGQGFDEQFF
TRBV19,TRBJ1-1,TRBD1,NA,TGTGCCACCGCACAGGGGTACACTGAAGCTTTCTTT,CATAQGYTEAFF
TRBV7-9,TRBJ2-7,NA,NA,TGTGCCAGCAGCCCGGGCGGGTCATCGACGGGTCCCTACGAGCAGTACTTC,CASSPGGSSTGPYEQYF
TRBV7-2,TRBJ2-3,NA,once,TGTGCCAGCAGCTTCGTCATCACAGATACGCAGTATTTT,CASSFVITDTQYF
TRBV5-1,TRBJ2-5,TRBD1,NA,TGCGCCAGCCCGGGACAGATACAAGAGACCCAGTACTTC,CASPGQIQETQYF
TRBV30,TRBJ2-6,NA,NA,TGTGCCTGGAGTCCGGGAGAGGCTGGGGCCAACGTCCTGACTTTC,CAWSPGEAGANVLTF
TRBV30,TRBJ1-2,NA,NA,TGTGCCTGGAGAGCGGTTCAAGAAAACCCGAACTATGGCTACACCTTC,CAWRAVQENPNYGYTF